The sequence of this T cell receptor (beta chain) was determined in a study of T cell responses to AZD1222 COVID-19 vaccine. V dropped 4 bases and J dropped 3 bases, with 19 bases sitting between them. CDR1 and CDR2 from the germline V gene are LGHNA and YNFKEQ. This CDR3 spans 16 amino acids. Using immunoSEQ multiplex PCR, the repertoire was profiled, and TCRdb retains in-frame clones only, with some absent. This table has roughly 84,000 clones, about 85% appearing once. The chain employs TRBV4-2 and TRBJ2-7, with D perhaps TRBD2 (5 bases). Here the sequenced sample was peripheral blood, taken on day 0 of AZD1222 vaccination. This sequence was found in an adult in good health. The CDR3 nucleotides are TGTGCCAGCAGCCGAGCATCGGATCAAGCGGTCTACGAGCAGTACTTC. Amino acids: CASSRASDQAVYEQYF.